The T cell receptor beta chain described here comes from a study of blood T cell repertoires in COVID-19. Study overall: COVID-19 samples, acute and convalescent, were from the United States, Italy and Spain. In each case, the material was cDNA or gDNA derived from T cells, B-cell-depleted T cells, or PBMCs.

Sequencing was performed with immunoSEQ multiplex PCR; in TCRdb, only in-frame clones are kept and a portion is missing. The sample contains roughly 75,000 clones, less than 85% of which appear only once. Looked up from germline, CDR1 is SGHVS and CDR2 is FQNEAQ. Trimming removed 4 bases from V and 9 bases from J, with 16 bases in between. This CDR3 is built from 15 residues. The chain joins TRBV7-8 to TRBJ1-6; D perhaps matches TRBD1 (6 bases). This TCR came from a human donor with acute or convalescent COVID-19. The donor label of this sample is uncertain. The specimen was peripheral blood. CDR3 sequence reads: CASSSDRLSGSPLHF. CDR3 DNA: TGTGCCAGCAGCTCCGACAGGCTTTCGGGTTCACCCCTCCACTTT. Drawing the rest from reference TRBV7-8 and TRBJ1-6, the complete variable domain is GAGVSQSPRYKVAKRGQDVALRCDPISGHVSLFWYQQALGQGPEFLTYFQNEAQLDKSGLPSDRFFAERPEGSVSTLKIQRTQQEDSAVYLCASSSDRLSGSPLHFGNGTRLTVT.